This T cell receptor beta chain is drawn from a study of blood T cell repertoires in COVID-19. Study-level background: Material from acute and convalescent COVID-19 was sourced from the United States, Italy and Spain.

Here immunoSEQ multiplex PCR was the method, and the copy in TCRdb shows in-frame clones only, minus some. The sample consists of about 69,000 clones, under 85% of them appearing once. CDR1 SGHRS and CDR2 YFSETQ come from the germline V gene. V lost 3 bases, J lost 0 bases, and 12 bases stayed unmatched. CDR3 size: 19 residues. Seattle's cohort entered during active infection and was followed longitudinally. The genes are TRBV5-1 and TRBJ2-1, with 10 bases lining up with TRBD1. The clonotype was recovered from a man aged 50 or older with COVID-19, enrolled during active disease. Sequenced input: peripheral blood. CDR3 in amino acids: CASSSTGDRGQLSYNEQFF. CDR3 nucleotide sequence: TGCGCCAGCAGCTCAACCGGGGACAGGGGTCAACTCTCCTACAATGAGCAGTTCTTC.